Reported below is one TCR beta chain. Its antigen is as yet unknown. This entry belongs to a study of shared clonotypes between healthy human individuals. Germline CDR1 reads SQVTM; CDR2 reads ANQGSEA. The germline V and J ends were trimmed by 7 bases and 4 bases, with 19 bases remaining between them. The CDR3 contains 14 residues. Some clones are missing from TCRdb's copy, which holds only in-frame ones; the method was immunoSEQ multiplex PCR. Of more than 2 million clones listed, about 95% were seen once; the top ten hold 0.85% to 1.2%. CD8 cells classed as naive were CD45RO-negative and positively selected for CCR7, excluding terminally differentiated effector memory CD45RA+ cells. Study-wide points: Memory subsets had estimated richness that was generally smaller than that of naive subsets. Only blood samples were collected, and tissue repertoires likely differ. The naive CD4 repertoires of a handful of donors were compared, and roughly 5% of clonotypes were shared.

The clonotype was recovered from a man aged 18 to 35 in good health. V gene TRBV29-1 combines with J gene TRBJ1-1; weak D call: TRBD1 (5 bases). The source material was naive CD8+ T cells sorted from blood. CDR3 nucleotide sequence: TGCAGCGCGGGACTCGGTGGGGTGGGCACTGAAGCTTTCTTT. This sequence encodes CSAGLGGVGTEAFF. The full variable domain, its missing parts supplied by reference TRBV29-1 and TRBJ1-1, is SAVISQKPSRDICQRGTSLTIQCQVDSQVTMMFWYRQQPGQSLTLIATANQGSEATYESGFVIDKFPISRPNLTFSTLTVSNMSPEDSSIYLCSAGLGGVGTEAFFGQGTRLTVV.